Below, 28 T cell receptor beta chains from the same sample are listed, as sequenced in a study of response to subunit inactivated influenza vaccine. Each CDR3 protein is one row after TCRdb ran MiXCR on the RT-PCR reads. The data contain 400,000 to 550,000 distinct CDR3 sequences, around 25% of them seen just once; the ten biggest clones take up 1.5% to 2%. The source material was CD4+ T cells sorted from PBMCs, sampled about 5 days after vaccination. These receptors all stem from a man between 50 and 59 years old who received an inactivated influenza vaccine.

This clonotype turned up a few times. The J gene is TRBJ1-6, the V gene TRBV20-1; TRBD1 might be the D (5 bases). The germline V and J ends were trimmed by 1 base and 8 bases, with 15 bases remaining between them. Germline V CDR1 and CDR2: DFQATT, SNEGSKA (reference sequence). This CDR3 is built from 15 residues. CDR3 DNA: TGCAGTGCTAGAGGCGGGGCTAGGGTTGATTCACCCCTCCACTTT. It codes for CSARGGARVDSPLHF.

This clonotype was seen a handful of times. The chain has TRBV7-2 and TRBJ2-2; TRBD2 might be the D (6 bases). With 4 bases removed from V and 4 bases from J, the gap between germline ends came to 19 bases. The CDR3 is 17 amino acids. The germline CDR1 and CDR2 sequences are SGHTA and FQGNSA. The CDR3 DNA sequence: TGTGCCAGCAGCTGGGCCCGAGCGGGTTCAGGCACCGGGGAGCTGTTTTTT. Amino acids: CASSWARAGSGTGELFF.

This clonotype was found many times. The V call is TRBV29-1, the J call TRBJ2-7; 8 nucleotides agree with TRBD1. Per germline, CDR1 SQVTM and CDR2 ANQGSEA. The CDR3 is made up of 15 amino acids. The V and J ends lost 3 bases and 4 bases, in that order; junction bases with no gene match: 11. Here the CDR3 DNA reads TGCAGCGTTGAGCTCCTAGACAGGGGACTTTACGAGCAGTACTTC. Its protein is CSVELLDRGLYEQYF.

This clonotype was counted between two and nine times. The V and J genes are TRBV27 and TRBJ2-7, with D possibly being TRBD2 (6 bases). V lost 2 bases to trimming and J lost 6 bases, with 17 bases between them. Germline CDR1 MNHEY, CDR2 SMNVEV (reference sequence). The CDR3 is 15 residues long. The CDR3 coding sequence is TGTGCCAGCAGTTTAGATTCCGGGAGACTAACCGAGCAGTACTTC. Its translation is CASSLDSGRLTEQYF.

The V gene is TRBV7-2, the J gene TRBJ1-4; no reliable D call. Germline CDR1 SGHTA, CDR2 FQGNSA. Trimming stripped 4 bases from V and 8 bases from J, with 14 bases between. The CDR3 loop spans 14 amino acids. CDR3 protein: CASSSTGPKEKLFF. CDR3 nucleotides: TGTGCCAGCAGCTCCACCGGGCCCAAGGAAAAACTGTTTTTT.

This clonotype was seen a handful of times. The gene calls are TRBV20-1 and TRBJ2-3; a weak D match, TRBD1 (5 bases). The CDR3 consists of 16 residues. The V gene's germline CDR1 is DFQATT and CDR2 SNEGSKA (reference sequence). V was cut by 0 bases and J by 4 bases, with 17 bases left in between. The CDR3 protein is CSARDIGQGFSDTQYF. The DNA of the CDR3 is TGCAGTGCTAGAGATATTGGGCAGGGTTTCTCAGATACGCAGTATTTT.

The chain combines TRBV4-3 with TRBJ2-2, with a tentative D call TRBD2 (6 bases). CDR3 length: 15 residues. The V end was cut by 5 bases, the J end by 2 bases, with 12 bases between. Germline CDR1 is LGHNA and CDR2 is YSLEER. CDR3 coding DNA: TGCGCCAGCAGCACGAGGAGGGTTAACACCGGGGAGCTGTTTTTT. It codes for CASSTRRVNTGELFF.

The chain couples TRBV6-5 to TRBJ2-2, with D perhaps given as TRBD1 or TRBD2 (6 bases each). V shed 0 bases and J shed 6 bases, with 14 bases lying between them. The germline V gene encodes CDR1 MNHEY and CDR2 SVGAGI. This CDR3 has 16 residues. CDR3 nucleotides: TGTGCCAGCAGTTACTCGTATTCGGGGGCGGCCGGGGAGCTGTTTTTT. Translated, it gives CASSYSYSGAAGELFF.

The sample holds a few counts of this clonotype. The gene calls are TRBV5-1 and TRBJ1-2, with no clear D. The CDR3 runs 13 residues. Trimming shortened V by 4 bases and J by 3 bases, and 10 bases separated the two germline ends. CDR1 is SGHRS and CDR2 is YFSETQ in the germline V gene. CDR3: CASSPQTDYGYTF. The CDR3 DNA reads TGCGCCAGCAGCCCCCAGACGGACTATGGCTACACCTTC.

The rearrangement uses TRBV2 and TRBJ2-3; 7 nucleotides match TRBD2. CDR3 length: 14 residues. CDR1 is SNHLY, CDR2 FYNNEI, per germline. The V and J ends lost 8 bases and 4 bases, in that order; junction bases with no gene match: 9. CDR3 sequence reads: CASRRLAAADTQYF. The CDR3 coding sequence is TGTGCCAGCCGGCGGCTAGCGGCCGCAGATACGCAGTATTTT. Looking up the rest from reference TRBV2 and TRBJ2-3 gives the full variable domain: EPEVTQTPSHQVTQMGQEVILRCVPISNHLYFYWYRQILGQKVEFLVSFYNNEISEKSEIFDDQFSVERPDGSNFTLKIRSTKLEDSAMYFCASRRLAAADTQYFGPGTRLTVL.

This clonotype has ten or more counts. The rearrangement links TRBV5-1 to TRBJ1-5, with D tentatively TRBD1 (5 bases). Germline assignment: CDR1 SGHRS and CDR2 YFSETQ. V lost 5 bases, J lost 4 bases, and 16 bases lay in between. This CDR3 region has 15 residues. The CDR3 coding sequence is TGCGCCAGCAGGGTCCGGCCGGGGGGAAATCAGCCCCAGCATTTT. It codes for CASRVRPGGNQPQHF.

The V and J genes are TRBV7-8 and TRBJ2-7; 12 bases align to TRBD1. With 5 bases clipped from V and 1 base from J, the junction kept 9 bases outside the gene matches. The CDR3 has 17 residues. Germline assignment: CDR1 SGHVS and CDR2 FQNEAQ. As DNA, the CDR3 is TGTGCCAGCAGCCGCGGGGGACAGGGGGCGCCTTCCTACGAGCAGTACTTC. Translated, it gives CASSRGGQGAPSYEQYF.

This clonotype was counted between two and nine times. The genes are TRBV9 and TRBJ1-5; no clear D. CDR3 length: 13 amino acids. Trimming shortened V by 0 bases and J by 5 bases, and 6 bases separated the two germline ends. Germline lookup yields CDR1 SGDLS and CDR2 YYNGEE. The CDR3 coding sequence is TGTGCCAGCAGCGTAGGTGGCTATCAGCCCCAGCATTTT. Its protein is CASSVGGYQPQHF.

V usage is TRBV11-2 and J usage is TRBJ2-7; 8 positions agree with TRBD1. CDR3 length equals 15 residues. Trimming took 7 bases from V and 6 from J; bases not matched to a gene: 14. Germline values: CDR1 SGHAT, CDR2 FQNNGV. The CDR3 protein is CASTKDRGQGSEQYF. The CDR3 DNA is TGTGCCAGCACCAAAGACAGGGGCCAGGGGAGCGAGCAGTACTTC. The full variable domain, in which reference TRBV11-2 and TRBJ2-7 provide the parts outside the CDR3, is EAGVAQSPRYKIIEKRQSVAFWCNPISGHATLYWYQQILGQGPKLLIQFQNNGVVDDSQLPKDRFSAERLKGVDSTLKIQPAKLEDSAVYLCASTKDRGQGSEQYFGPGTRLTVT.

A few counts support this clonotype. The chain carries TRBV7-2 and TRBJ2-1; 10 bases are shared with TRBD2. The CDR3 is 15 residues long. Germline V CDR1 and CDR2: SGHTA, FQGNSA. The trim removed 5 bases at V and 3 bases at J, leaving 4 bases unmatched. CDR3 bases: TGTGCCAGCAGCAACGGGACTAGCGTCTACAATGAGCAGTTCTTC. It yields the protein CASSNGTSVYNEQFF.

The rearrangement uses TRBV5-1 and TRBJ1-1, with D unresolved. With 3 bases removed from V and 4 bases from J, the gap between germline ends came to 13 bases. The CDR3 length is 14 residues. Germline CDR1 and CDR2: SGHRS and YFSETQ. CDR3 sequence (DNA): TGCGCCAGCAGCTCCCACCGAGGGATCACTGAAGCTTTCTTT. Translating gives CASSSHRGITEAFF.

As to this clonotype: One junction end disagrees with the germline gene, perhaps due to a read error. V and J are TRBV12-3 or TRBV12-4 and TRBJ1-2, with D uncertain. The CDR3 totals 12 residues. CDR3 amino acids: CASSLTSVRLFF. CDR3 sequence (DNA): TGTGCCAGCAGTTTAACATCGGTCAGGCTTTTCTTC.

This chain links TRBV23-1 with TRBJ2-3; no definite D call. TRBV23-1 is sorted into the ORF group, with uncertain function. V lost 2 bases to trimming and J lost 1 base, with 13 bases between them. CDR3 size: 16 residues. The CDR3 DNA reads as TGCGCCAGCAGTCAAAGCTCCCGACCTTGCACAGATACGCAGTATTTT. Translated: CASSQSSRPCTDTQYF.

There are a few counts of this clonotype. The rearrangement uses TRBV28 and TRBJ2-7, with unresolved D. Trimming pared 3 bases from V and 10 bases from J, leaving 7 bases between. Germline V lookup: CDR1 MDHEN, CDR2 SYDVKM. CDR3 length: 10 residues. The CDR3, as DNA: TGTGCCAGCAGTTTCGAGGTACAGTACTTC. As protein: CASSFEVQYF.

The sample holds many counts of this clonotype. The chain recombines TRBV11-2 with TRBJ1-2; 8 nucleotides agree with TRBD1. With V trimmed by 5 bases and J by 8 bases, 13 bases remained unmatched. The CDR3 runs 15 residues. The germline CDR1 and CDR2 sequences are SGHAT and FQNNGV. The CDR3 reads CASSVTGAAFGGYTF. The CDR3 bases are TGTGCCAGCAGCGTGACAGGGGCCGCTTTTGGGGGCTACACCTTC.

The genes are TRBV6-1 and TRBJ1-1; the match to TRBD1 covers 7 bases. The CDR3 is 15 amino acids. V trimming: 6 bases; J trimming: 1 base; junction bases outside the gene matches: 8. Germline V lookup: CDR1 MNHNS, CDR2 SASEGT. The CDR3 region is CASSLGQIKNTEAFF. The CDR3 DNA reads as TGTGCCAGCAGCCTGGGACAGATTAAGAACACTGAAGCTTTCTTT.

This clonotype has a handful of counts. CDR3 nucleotide sequence: TGTGCCAGCAGTTACGACTCAGGGGTGTACAATGAGCAGTTCTTC. It encodes CASSYDSGVYNEQFF. This chain joins TRBV6-5 and TRBJ2-1; maybe TRBD1 (6 bases). Trimming left V 2 bases short and J 4 bases short, with 12 bases between. The CDR3 is made up of 15 amino acids. Germline lookup yields CDR1 MNHEY and CDR2 SVGAGI.

The chain employs TRBV4-2 and TRBJ2-3; D not certain. Germline V CDR1 and CDR2: LGHNA, YNFKEQ. CDR3 length: 14 amino acids. With 0 bases removed from V and 6 bases from J, the gap between germline ends came to 10 bases. In DNA, the CDR3 is TGTGCCAGCAGCCAAGAAGGAAGGGCGGATACGCAGTATTTT. It specifies CASSQEGRADTQYF.

The rearrangement uses TRBV4-2 and TRBJ1-1; TRBD1 matches at 9 bases. Germline V gene data show CDR1 as LGHNA and CDR2 as YNFKEQ. With V trimmed by 1 base and J by 5 bases, 5 bases remained unmatched. There are 15 residues in the CDR3. CDR3 DNA: TGTGCCAGCAGCCAAGGGGACAGGGATTCTACTGAAGCTTTCTTT. Its protein product is CASSQGDRDSTEAFF.

V and J are TRBV5-6 and TRBJ2-3; D possibly corresponds to TRBD2 (7 bases). Germline CDR1 and CDR2: SGHDT and YYEEEE. The CDR3 loop spans 16 amino acids. V was clipped by 0 bases and J by 1 base, with 12 bases between them. CDR3 nucleotides: TGTGCCAGCAGCTTGGTGGCGGGGGCAGGCACAGATACGCAGTATTTT. Translation: CASSLVAGAGTDTQYF.

V usage is TRBV20-1 and J usage is TRBJ1-1, with no clear D. Trimming shortened V by 7 bases and J by 6 bases, and 12 bases separated the two germline ends. The CDR3 totals 11 residues. Germline V gene sequence: CDR1 DFQATT, CDR2 SNEGSKA (reference sequence). CDR3 coding DNA: TGCAGTGTCAGCAGACGGGCTGAAGCTTTCTTT. Its translation: CSVSRRAEAFF.

The chain uses TRBV27 and TRBJ2-4; TRBD1 might be the D (7 bases). The germline V gene has CDR1 MNHEY and CDR2 SMNVEV (reference sequence). V shed 4 bases and J shed 0 bases, with 22 bases lying between them. This CDR3 comprises 19 residues. CDR3 DNA: TGTGCCAGCAGTTGGGGGGATACAGGGGTGCTTCTAGCCAAAAACATTCAGTACTTC. It yields the protein CASSWGDTGVLLAKNIQYF.

This chain connects TRBV2 to TRBJ1-1, with D unclear. CDR3 length: 14 amino acids. Trimming removed 1 base from V and 8 bases from J, with 14 bases in between. Germline CDR1 reads SNHLY; CDR2 reads FYNNEI. The CDR3 DNA reads as TGTGCCAGCAGTGAAGGTGGACTGCGCAGGGAAGCTTTCTTT. It specifies CASSEGGLRREAFF.